This is a list of T cell receptor beta chains from one sample in a study of blood T cell repertoires in COVID-19. Clones were read by immunoSEQ multiplex PCR, and TCRdb kept only the in-frame ones, dropping some. This table has 170,000 or so clones, roughly 88% appearing once. The sample taken for sequencing was peripheral blood. All receptors come from a woman aged 60 to 75 with acute or convalescent COVID-19. The CDR3 runs from the conserved cysteine through the conserved F or W. The D gene is left open where the match is weak. Only part of the rows carry a size: once, few, many, or a class if the clone is expanded.

>TRBV9|NA|NA|TRBJ1-2
CASSVREIGYGYTF
TGTGCCAGCAGCGTACGGGAAATAGGCTATGGCTACACCTTC
>TRBV6-1|TRBD1|NA|TRBJ1-6
CASSGGTVRSYNSPLHF
TGTGCCAGCAGTGGCGGGACAGTCCGCTCCTATAATTCACCCCTCCACTTT
>TRBV7-9|NA|few|TRBJ2-5
CASSSQEETQYF
TGTGCCAGCAGCTCCCAGGAAGAGACCCAGTACTTC
>TRBV5-1|TRBD1|few|TRBJ1-5
CASSLGPGQIEQPQHF
TGCGCCAGCAGCTTGGGGCCGGGACAGATAGAACAGCCCCAGCATTTT
>TRBV6-1|TRBD1|NA|TRBJ2-2
CASSELTGTGVGAGELFF
TGTGCCAGCAGTGAACTAACCGGGACAGGGGTTGGGGCCGGGGAGCTGTTTTTT
>TRBV4-1|TRBD1|NA|TRBJ2-6
CAAGQGAQGANVLTF
TGCGCCGCCGGACAGGGGGCGCAGGGGGCCAACGTCCTGACTTTC
>TRBV5-1|TRBD2|NA|TRBJ2-7
CASRLAGPYEQYF
TGCGCCAGCAGACTAGCGGGGCCGTACGAGCAGTACTTC
>TRBV11-3|NA|NA|TRBJ1-1
CASSSGGTEAFF
TGTGCCAGCAGCTCGGGGGGCACTGAAGCTTTCTTT
>TRBV18|NA|NA|TRBJ1-1
CASSPGGYGGNTEAFF
TGTGCCAGCTCACCAGGAGGGTATGGGGGGAACACTGAAGCTTTCTTT
>TRBV7-2|TRBD2|once|TRBJ2-7
CASSTGLGERDEQYF
TGTGCCAGCAGCACGGGACTAGGGGAGAGGGACGAGCAGTACTTC
>TRBV29-1|TRBD1|NA|TRBJ1-1
CSDGQGFTEAFF
TGCAGCGACGGACAGGGTTTCACTGAAGCTTTCTTT
>TRBV5-6|NA|NA|TRBJ1-6
CASSPPWWQGNSPLHF
TGTGCCAGCAGCCCTCCATGGTGGCAGGGTAATTCACCCCTCCACTTT
>TRBV18|TRBD1|NA|TRBJ2-7
CASSTGQTSYEQYF
TGTGCCAGCTCAACGGGACAGACCTCCTACGAGCAGTACTTC
>TRBV7-8|NA|NA|TRBJ2-4
CASSLAAGGIAKNIQYF
TGTGCCAGCAGCTTAGCGGCAGGAGGGATAGCCAAAAACATTCAGTACTTC
>TRBV2|NA|NA|TRBJ1-4
CASSLTGVAEKLFF
TGTGCCAGCAGTCTAACAGGTGTGGCTGAAAAACTGTTTTTT
>TRBV4-3|NA|NA|TRBJ1-1
CASSPGRGNTEAFF
TGCGCCAGCAGCCCTGGGAGGGGGAACACTGAAGCTTTCTTT